This TCR beta chain is drawn from a study of T cell responses to AZD1222 COVID-19 vaccine. This clone was detected only a few times. Libraries were prepared by immunoSEQ multiplex PCR; TCRdb keeps only in-frame clonotypes and omits some of them. The data hold 130,000 or so clones, with 75% to 90% observed a single time. In germline, CDR1 is LGHNA, CDR2 YSLEER. CDR3 length: 15 amino acids. V lost 0 bases, J lost 4 bases, and 10 bases lay in between. The source of this sequence is an adult in good health. V usage is TRBV4-3 and J usage is TRBJ1-5; D is possibly TRBD1 (5 bases). The sample here was peripheral blood, taken on day 0 of AZD1222 vaccination. The CDR3 here is CASSQEVGRNQPQHF. CDR3 coding DNA: TGCGCCAGCAGCCAAGAGGTGGGACGGAATCAGCCCCAGCATTTT.